These T cell receptor beta chains were read from a single sample in a study of neurological immune-mediated disorders. MiXCR, run by TCRdb on the 5' RACE reads, gives a single entry per CDR3 protein. The table includes tens of thousands of distinct CDR3 sequences, around 4% detected once. Source material: PBMCs. Source of these receptors: a woman between 55 and 75 years old with multiple sclerosis. Both conserved end residues are part of each CDR3. The D gene is left open where the match is weak. Part of the rows lack a size; the others show once, few, many or a class for expanded clones.

CDR3 protein | CDR3 DNA | J gene | clone size | D gene | V gene
CASSHQNTEAFF | TGCGCCAGCAGCCACCAGAACACTGAAGCTTTCTTT | TRBJ1-1 | many | - | TRBV4-1
CASSMNRGNEQFF | TGTGCCAGTAGTATGAACAGGGGGAATGAGCAGTTCTTC | TRBJ2-1 | - | TRBD1 | TRBV19
CASSLGFSGMEDTQYF | TGTGCCAGCAGTTTAGGCTTCAGCGGGATGGAAGATACGCAGTATTTT | TRBJ2-3 | many | TRBD2 | TRBV12-3/TRBV12-4
CASSVTGWSTEAFF | TGTGCCAGCAGCGTAACAGGGTGGAGCACTGAAGCTTTCTTT | TRBJ1-1 | few | - | TRBV7-6
CASSLVASGSNEQFF | TGTGCCAGCAGCTTGGTGGCCTCGGGGTCCAATGAGCAGTTCTTC | TRBJ2-1 | many | - | TRBV5-6
CSAGVDTQYF | TGCAGCGCCGGAGTTGATACGCAGTATTTT | TRBJ2-3 | many | - | TRBV29-1
CASSEGSGGYTDTQYF | TGCGCCAGCAGTGAGGGTAGCGGGGGATACACAGATACGCAGTATTTT | TRBJ2-3 | few | TRBD2 | TRBV10-1
CASSPGGEEQPQHF | TGTGCCAGCAGTCCAGGGGGGGAGGAGCAGCCCCAGCATTTT | TRBJ1-5 | few | TRBD1 | TRBV7-2
CASSLGTAPYNEQFF | TGTGCCAGCAGCCTAGGGACAGCTCCCTACAATGAGCAGTTCTTC | TRBJ2-1 | many | TRBD1 | TRBV5-5
CASSKDRGTNTGELFF | TGTGCCAGCAGCAAGGACAGGGGAACAAACACCGGGGAGCTGTTTTTT | TRBJ2-2 | many | - | TRBV21-1
CASNLGYSNQPQHF | TGCGCCAGCAACCTTGGGTATAGCAATCAGCCCCAGCATTTT | TRBJ1-5 | few | - | TRBV4-1
CSARATGSSNYGYTF | TGCAGTGCTAGGGCGACAGGGAGCTCTAACTATGGCTACACCTTC | TRBJ1-2 | many | TRBD1 | TRBV20-1
CASSLDRGAKTSSYTF | TGTGCCAGCAGCTTGGACAGGGGGGCTAAAACTTCGAGCTACACCTTC | TRBJ1-2 | many | TRBD1 | TRBV5-6
CASSLEGLATDTQYF | TGTGCCAGCAGCTTAGAGGGACTAGCGACAGATACGCAGTATTTT | TRBJ2-3 | many | TRBD2 | TRBV3-1
CATNLQGANSPLNF | TGTGCCACCAACTTACAGGGGGCAAATTCACCCCTCAACTTT | TRBJ1-6 | - | TRBD1 | TRBV10-3
CASSLVIQGSEQFF | TGTGCCAGCAGCTTAGTTATACAGGGCAGTGAGCAGTTCTTC | TRBJ2-1 | many | - | TRBV7-2
CSAGPGRETQYF | TGCAGCGCCGGCCCCGGGAGAGAGACCCAGTACTTC | TRBJ2-5 | many | - | TRBV29-1
CASSQDPRLVIQYF | TGTGCCAGCAGCCAAGATCCCCGGCTAGTCATTCAGTACTTC | TRBJ2-4 | few | - | TRBV3-1
CASSSGGVNSPLNF | TGTGCCAGCAGCTCTGGGGGGGTAAATTCACCCCTCAACTTT | TRBJ1-6 | many | - | TRBV7-2
CASSRRQAEETQYF | TGTGCCAGCAGTCGGCGACAGGCTGAAGAGACCCAGTACTTC | TRBJ2-5 | many | - | TRBV7-2
CASSVLVGSYNEQFF | TGCGCCAGCAGCGTTTTGGTGGGTTCCTACAATGAGCAGTTCTTC | TRBJ2-1 | many | - | TRBV5-1
CSAYGLAGVGEQFF | TGCAGTGCTTATGGACTAGCGGGAGTGGGTGAGCAGTTCTTC | TRBJ2-1 | few | TRBD2 | TRBV20-1
CATSDFSAADTQYF | TGTGCCACCAGTGATTTCTCAGCGGCAGATACGCAGTATTTT | TRBJ2-3 | many | - | TRBV24-1
CASSLIRGHQETQYF | TGTGCCAGCAGCTTAATACGAGGGCATCAAGAGACCCAGTACTTC | TRBJ2-5 | many | - | TRBV7-2
CSVGLASYNEQFF | TGCAGCGTTGGTCTAGCGAGCTACAATGAGCAGTTCTTC | TRBJ2-1 | many | - | TRBV29-1
CATSRNRGPWPQHF | TGTGCCACCAGCAGGAACAGGGGGCCCTGGCCCCAGCATTTT | TRBJ1-5 | many | TRBD1 | TRBV15
CSALQTGPNSPLHF | TGCAGTGCTCTTCAGACAGGGCCTAATTCACCCCTCCACTTT | TRBJ1-6 | many | TRBD1 | TRBV20-1
CSAGRGGEAFF | TGCAGCGCCGGACGGGGGGGTGAAGCTTTCTTT | TRBJ1-1 | many | - | TRBV29-1
CASSPQGSGKTQYF | TGCGCCAGCAGCCCCCAGGGGAGCGGGAAGACCCAGTACTTC | TRBJ2-5 | many | - | TRBV5-1
CASSYSGEGTDTQYF | TGTGCCAGCAGCTATAGCGGGGAAGGGACAGATACGCAGTATTTT | TRBJ2-3 | many | TRBD2 | TRBV12-3/TRBV12-4
CATSLAGRSNEQFF | TGTGCCACCAGTTTAGCGGGAAGATCAAATGAGCAGTTCTTC | TRBJ2-1 | many | TRBD2 | TRBV24-1
CSAMGLANTDTQYF | TGCAGTGCTATGGGACTAGCAAACACAGATACGCAGTATTTT | TRBJ2-3 | medium-sized | TRBD2 | TRBV20-1
CATSRESTDTQYF | TGTGCCACCAGCCGGGAATCCACAGATACGCAGTATTTT | TRBJ2-3 | few | - | TRBV24-1
CASSFFDGTYEQYF | TGTGCCAGCAGTTTCTTCGACGGGACCTACGAGCAGTACTTC | TRBJ2-7 | - | - | TRBV11-2
CSARRTGVDYGYTF | TGCAGTGCTCGCAGGACAGGGGTCGACTATGGCTACACCTTC | TRBJ1-2 | many | TRBD1 | TRBV20-1
CSARRQGYYGYTF | TGCAGTGCCCGCAGACAGGGCTACTATGGCTACACCTTC | TRBJ1-2 | - | TRBD1 | TRBV20-1
CASSLEPGQGGETQYF | TGCGCCAGCAGCTTAGAACCGGGACAGGGTGGAGAGACCCAGTACTTC | TRBJ2-5 | many | TRBD1 | TRBV5-1
CASSQEEGLQETQYF | TGTGCCAGCAGCCAAGAGGAGGGGCTACAAGAGACCCAGTACTTC | TRBJ2-5 | many | - | TRBV3-1
CASKQGRETQYF | TGTGCCAGCAAACAGGGGAGAGAGACCCAGTACTTC | TRBJ2-5 | many | TRBD1 | TRBV6-5
CSAAGTGTEKLFF | TGCAGTGCTGCCGGGACAGGGACTGAAAAACTGTTTTTT | TRBJ1-4 | many | TRBD1 | TRBV20-1
CSILAGADNEQFF | TGCAGCATCCTAGCGGGTGCGGACAATGAGCAGTTCTTC | TRBJ2-1 | many | TRBD2 | TRBV29-1
CASSLDGGDEAFF | TGCGCCAGCAGCTTGGATGGGGGTGATGAAGCTTTCTTT | TRBJ1-1 | many | - | TRBV5-1
CATRTSGGETQYF | TGTGCCACCAGGACTAGCGGGGGTGAGACCCAGTACTTC | TRBJ2-5 | many | TRBD2 | TRBV27
CASSQVGMPDTQYF | TGCGCCAGCAGCCAAGTAGGGATGCCAGATACGCAGTATTTT | TRBJ2-3 | many | - | TRBV4-1
CASRKGTTSTDTQYF | TGCGCCAGTAGGAAAGGTACCACTAGCACAGATACGCAGTATTTT | TRBJ2-3 | many | - | TRBV10-2
CASRLASGVSDTQYF | TGCGCCAGCAGACTTGCTAGCGGGGTGTCGGATACGCAGTATTTT | TRBJ2-3 | - | TRBD2 | TRBV5-1
CASSGRGTYNEQFF | TGTGCCAGCAGTGGGAGAGGAACCTACAATGAGCAGTTCTTC | TRBJ2-1 | many | - | TRBV3-1
CASSRGQGLYNEQFF | TGTGCCAGCAGCAGGGGACAGGGCTTATACAATGAGCAGTTCTTC | TRBJ2-1 | - | TRBD1 | TRBV12-3/TRBV12-4
CSATTTSTDTQYF | TGCAGTGCCACGACTACCAGCACAGATACGCAGTATTTT | TRBJ2-3 | few | - | TRBV20-1
CASSLRGWASGTQFF | TGTGCCAGCAGTTTACGAGGTTGGGCTAGCGGGACCCAGTTCTTC | TRBJ2-1 | many | TRBD2 | TRBV12-3/TRBV12-4
CSAKGGTGYQPQHF | TGCAGTGCAAAAGGGGGGACAGGGTACCAGCCCCAGCATTTT | TRBJ1-5 | - | TRBD1 | TRBV20-1
CSARDRGVYEQYF | TGCAGTGCTAGGGACAGGGGTGTGTACGAGCAGTACTTC | TRBJ2-7 | many | TRBD1 | TRBV20-1
CASRPTTSSVNEQFF | TGTGCCAGCAGACCTACTACCTCTTCCGTGAATGAGCAGTTCTTC | TRBJ2-1 | many | - | TRBV2